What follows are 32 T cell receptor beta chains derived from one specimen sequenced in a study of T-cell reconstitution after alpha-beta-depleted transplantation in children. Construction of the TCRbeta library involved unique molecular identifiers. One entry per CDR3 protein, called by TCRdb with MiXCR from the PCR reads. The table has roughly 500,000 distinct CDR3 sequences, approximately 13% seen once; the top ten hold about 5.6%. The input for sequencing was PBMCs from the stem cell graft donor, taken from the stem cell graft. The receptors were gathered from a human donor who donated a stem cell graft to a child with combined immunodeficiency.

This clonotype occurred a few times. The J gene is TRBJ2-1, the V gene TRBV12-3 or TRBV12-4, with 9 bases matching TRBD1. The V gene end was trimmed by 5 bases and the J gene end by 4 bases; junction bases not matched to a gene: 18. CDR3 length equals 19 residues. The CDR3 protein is CASSPRTGASEVPYNEQFF. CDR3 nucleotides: TGTGCCAGCAGTCCCCGGACAGGGGCTAGCGAAGTTCCTTACAATGAGCAGTTCTTC.

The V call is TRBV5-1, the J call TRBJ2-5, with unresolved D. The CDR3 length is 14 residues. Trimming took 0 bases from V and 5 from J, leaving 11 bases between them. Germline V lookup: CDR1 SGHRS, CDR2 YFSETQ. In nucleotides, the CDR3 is TGCGCCAGCAGCTTGGTTGTGGGTTTGGAGACCCAGTACTTC. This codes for CASSLVVGLETQYF.

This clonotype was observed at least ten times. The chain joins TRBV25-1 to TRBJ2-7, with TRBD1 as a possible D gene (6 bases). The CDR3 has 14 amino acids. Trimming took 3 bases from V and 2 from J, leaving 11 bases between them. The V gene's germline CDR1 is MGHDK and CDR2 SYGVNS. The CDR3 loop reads CASSDPTGTYEQYF. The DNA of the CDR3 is TGTGCCAGCAGTGACCCGACAGGAACCTACGAGCAGTACTTC.

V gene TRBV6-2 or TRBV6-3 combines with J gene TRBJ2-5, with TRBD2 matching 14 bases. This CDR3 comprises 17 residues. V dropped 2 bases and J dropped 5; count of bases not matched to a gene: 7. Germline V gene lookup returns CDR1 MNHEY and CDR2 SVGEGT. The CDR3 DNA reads TGTGCCAGCAGTTACCCGCGGACTAGCGGGAGGTCGGAGACCCAGTACTTC. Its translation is CASSYPRTSGRSETQYF.

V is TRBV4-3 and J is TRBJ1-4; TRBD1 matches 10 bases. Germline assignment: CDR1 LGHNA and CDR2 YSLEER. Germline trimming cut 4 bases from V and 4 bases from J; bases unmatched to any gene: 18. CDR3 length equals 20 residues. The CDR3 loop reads CASSPGWTGGFRRGNEKLFF. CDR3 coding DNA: TGCGCCAGCAGCCCAGGGTGGACAGGGGGTTTCCGGAGGGGTAATGAAAAACTGTTTTTT.

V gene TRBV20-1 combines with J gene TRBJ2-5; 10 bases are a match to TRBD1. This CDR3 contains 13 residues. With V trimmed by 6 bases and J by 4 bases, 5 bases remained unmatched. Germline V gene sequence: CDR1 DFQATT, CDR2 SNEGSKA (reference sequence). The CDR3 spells CSARQGATETQYF. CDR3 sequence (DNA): TGCAGTGCCAGACAGGGGGCCACAGAGACCCAGTACTTC.

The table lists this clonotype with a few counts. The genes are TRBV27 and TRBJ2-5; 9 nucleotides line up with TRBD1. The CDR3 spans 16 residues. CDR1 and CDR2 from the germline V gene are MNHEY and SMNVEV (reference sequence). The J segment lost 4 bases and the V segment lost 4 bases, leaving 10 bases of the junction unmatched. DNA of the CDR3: TGTGCCAGCAGTTCACTTGACAGGGGGATTCGAGAGACCCAGTACTTC. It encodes CASSSLDRGIRETQYF.

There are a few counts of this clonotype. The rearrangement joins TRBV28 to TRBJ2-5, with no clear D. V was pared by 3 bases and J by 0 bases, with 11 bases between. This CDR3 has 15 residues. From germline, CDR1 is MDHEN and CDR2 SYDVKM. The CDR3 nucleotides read TGTGCCAGCAGTTTGGTATCCGTGTACCAAGAGACCCAGTACTTC. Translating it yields CASSLVSVYQETQYF. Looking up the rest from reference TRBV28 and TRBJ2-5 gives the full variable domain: DVKVTQSSRYLVKRTGEKVFLECVQDMDHENMFWYRQDPGLGLRLIYFSYDVKMKEKGDIPEGYSVSREKKERFSLILESASTNQTSMYLCASSLVSVYQETQYFGPGTRLLVL.

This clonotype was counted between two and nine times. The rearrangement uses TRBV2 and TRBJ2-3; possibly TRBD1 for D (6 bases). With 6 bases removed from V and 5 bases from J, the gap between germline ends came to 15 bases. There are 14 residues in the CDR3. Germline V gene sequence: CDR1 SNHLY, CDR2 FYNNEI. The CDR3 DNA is TGTGCCAGCAGCCTACAGGGTACCGAAGATACGCAGTATTTT. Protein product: CASSLQGTEDTQYF.

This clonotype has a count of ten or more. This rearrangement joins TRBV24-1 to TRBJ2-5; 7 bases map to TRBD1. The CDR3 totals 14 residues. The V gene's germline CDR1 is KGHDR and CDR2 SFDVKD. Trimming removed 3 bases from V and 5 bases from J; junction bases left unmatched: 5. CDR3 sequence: CATSDRQGWETQYF. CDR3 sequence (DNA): TGTGCCACCAGTGATCGACAGGGTTGGGAGACCCAGTACTTC.

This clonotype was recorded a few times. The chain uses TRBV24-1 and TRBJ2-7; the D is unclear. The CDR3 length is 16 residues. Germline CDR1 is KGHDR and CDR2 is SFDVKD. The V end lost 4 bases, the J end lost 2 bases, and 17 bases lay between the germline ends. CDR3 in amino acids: CATSDHLCESAYEQYF. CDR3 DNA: TGTGCCACCAGTGACCACCTCTGTGAGAGCGCCTACGAGCAGTACTTC.

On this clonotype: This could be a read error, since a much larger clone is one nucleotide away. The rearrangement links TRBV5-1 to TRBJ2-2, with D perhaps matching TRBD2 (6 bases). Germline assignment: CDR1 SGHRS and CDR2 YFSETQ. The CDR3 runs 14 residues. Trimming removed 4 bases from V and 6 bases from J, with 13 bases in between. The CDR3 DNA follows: TGCGCCAGCAGCGATCAAGGGACTCCCGGGGAGCTGTTTTTT. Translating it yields CASSDQGTPGELFF. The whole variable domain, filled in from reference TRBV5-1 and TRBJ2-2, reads KAGVTQTPRYLIKTRGQQVTLSCSPISGHRSVSWYQQTPGQGLQFLFEYFSETQRNKGNFPGRFSGRQFSNSRSEMNVSTLELGDSALYLCASSDQGTPGELFFGEGSRLTVL.

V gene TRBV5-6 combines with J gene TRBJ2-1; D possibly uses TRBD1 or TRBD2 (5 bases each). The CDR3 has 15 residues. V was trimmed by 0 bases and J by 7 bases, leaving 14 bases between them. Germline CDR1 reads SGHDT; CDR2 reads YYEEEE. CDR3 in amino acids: CASSLGDPWRNEQFF. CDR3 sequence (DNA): TGTGCCAGCAGCTTGGGGGACCCGTGGCGGAATGAGCAGTTCTTC. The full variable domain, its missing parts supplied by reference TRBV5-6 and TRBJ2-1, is DAGVTQSPTHLIKTRGQQVTLRCSPKSGHDTVSWYQQALGQGPQFIFQYYEEEERQRGNFPDRFSGHQFPNYSSELNVNALLLGDSALYLCASSLGDPWRNEQFFGPGTRLTVL.

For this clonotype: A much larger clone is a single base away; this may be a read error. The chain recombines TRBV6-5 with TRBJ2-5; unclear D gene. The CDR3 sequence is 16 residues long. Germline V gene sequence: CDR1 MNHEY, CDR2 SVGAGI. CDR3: CASGYSSGFLQETQYF. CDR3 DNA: TGTGCCAGCGGTTACTCGTCCGGGTTCCTCCAAGAGACCCAGTACTTC.

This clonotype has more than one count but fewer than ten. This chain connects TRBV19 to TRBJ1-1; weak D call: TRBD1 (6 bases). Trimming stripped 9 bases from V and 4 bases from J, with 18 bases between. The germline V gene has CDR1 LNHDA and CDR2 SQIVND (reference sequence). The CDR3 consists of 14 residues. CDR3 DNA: TGTGCCAGCACCTCACGAGGGGGTGGCACTGAAGCTTTCTTT. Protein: CASTSRGGGTEAFF.

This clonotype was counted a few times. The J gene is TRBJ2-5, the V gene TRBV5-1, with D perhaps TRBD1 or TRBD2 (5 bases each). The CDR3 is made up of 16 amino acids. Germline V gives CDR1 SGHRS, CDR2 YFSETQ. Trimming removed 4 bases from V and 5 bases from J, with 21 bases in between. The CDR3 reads CASSPFRLGAGETQYF. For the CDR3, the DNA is TGCGCCAGCAGCCCATTTCGCCTCGGGGCCGGGGAGACCCAGTACTTC.

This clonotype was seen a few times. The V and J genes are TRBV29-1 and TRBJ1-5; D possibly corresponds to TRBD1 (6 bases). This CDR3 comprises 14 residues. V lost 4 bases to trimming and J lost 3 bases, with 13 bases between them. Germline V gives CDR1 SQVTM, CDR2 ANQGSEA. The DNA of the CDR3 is TGCAGCGTTGGGGGGCAACAAACCAATCAGCCCCAGCATTTT. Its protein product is CSVGGQQTNQPQHF.

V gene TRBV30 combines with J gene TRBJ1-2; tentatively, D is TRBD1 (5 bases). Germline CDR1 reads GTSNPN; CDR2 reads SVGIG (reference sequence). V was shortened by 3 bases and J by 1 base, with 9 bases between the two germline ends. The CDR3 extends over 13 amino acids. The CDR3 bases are TGTGCCTGGAGGGCAGGGAGTAACTATGGCTACACCTTC. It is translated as CAWRAGSNYGYTF.

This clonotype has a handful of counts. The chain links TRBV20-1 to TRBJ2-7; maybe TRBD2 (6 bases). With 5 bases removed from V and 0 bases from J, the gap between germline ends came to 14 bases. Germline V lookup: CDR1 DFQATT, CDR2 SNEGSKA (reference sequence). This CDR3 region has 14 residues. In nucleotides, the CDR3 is TGCAGTGCTCCGGCGGGATTCCCCTCCTACGAGCAGTACTTC. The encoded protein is CSAPAGFPSYEQYF.

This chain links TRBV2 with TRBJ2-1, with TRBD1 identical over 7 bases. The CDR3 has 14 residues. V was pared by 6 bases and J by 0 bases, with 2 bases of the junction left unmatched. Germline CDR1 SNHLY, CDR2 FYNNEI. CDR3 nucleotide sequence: TGTGCCAGCAGGGGACAGTTCTCCTACAATGAGCAGTTCTTC. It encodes CASRGQFSYNEQFF.

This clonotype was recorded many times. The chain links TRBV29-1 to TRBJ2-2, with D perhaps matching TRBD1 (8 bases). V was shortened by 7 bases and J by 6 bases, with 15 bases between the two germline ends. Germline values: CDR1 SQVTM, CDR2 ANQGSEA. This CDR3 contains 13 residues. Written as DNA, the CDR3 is TGCAGCGCCAGACAGGGGAGGGCCGGGGAGCTGTTTTTT. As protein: CSARQGRAGELFF.

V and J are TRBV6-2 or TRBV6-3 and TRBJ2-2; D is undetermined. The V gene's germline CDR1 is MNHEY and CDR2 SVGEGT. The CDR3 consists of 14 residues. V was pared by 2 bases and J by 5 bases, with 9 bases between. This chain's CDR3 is CASSYLQKTGELFF. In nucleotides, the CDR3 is TGTGCCAGCAGTTACCTGCAAAAGACCGGGGAGCTGTTTTTT.

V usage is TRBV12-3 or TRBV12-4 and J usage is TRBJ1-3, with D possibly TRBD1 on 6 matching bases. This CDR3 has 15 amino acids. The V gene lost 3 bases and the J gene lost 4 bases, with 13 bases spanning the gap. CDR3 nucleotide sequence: TGTGCCAGCAGTTTGCAGGCAGGGGCGGGAAACACCATATATTTT. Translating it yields CASSLQAGAGNTIYF.

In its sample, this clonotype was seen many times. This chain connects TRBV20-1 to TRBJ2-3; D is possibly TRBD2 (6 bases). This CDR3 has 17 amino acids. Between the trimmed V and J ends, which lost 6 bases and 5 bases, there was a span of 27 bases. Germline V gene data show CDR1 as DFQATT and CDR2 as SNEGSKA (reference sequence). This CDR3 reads CSAHRFGGAWPGDTQYF. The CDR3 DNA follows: TGCAGTGCCCACCGGTTCGGGGGAGCATGGCCTGGAGATACGCAGTATTTT.

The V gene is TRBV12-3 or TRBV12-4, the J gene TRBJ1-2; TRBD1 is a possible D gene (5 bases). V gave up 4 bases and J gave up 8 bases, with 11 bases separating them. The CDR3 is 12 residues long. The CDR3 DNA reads TGTGCCAGCAGTTCCGGGACTTACGGCTACACCTTC. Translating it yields CASSSGTYGYTF.

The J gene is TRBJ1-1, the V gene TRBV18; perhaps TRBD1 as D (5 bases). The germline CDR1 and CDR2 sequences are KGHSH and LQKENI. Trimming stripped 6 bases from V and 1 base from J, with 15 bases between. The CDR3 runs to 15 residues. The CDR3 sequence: CASSAGGRGNTEAFF. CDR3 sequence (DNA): TGTGCCAGCTCTGCCGGGGGACGGGGGAACACTGAAGCTTTCTTT.

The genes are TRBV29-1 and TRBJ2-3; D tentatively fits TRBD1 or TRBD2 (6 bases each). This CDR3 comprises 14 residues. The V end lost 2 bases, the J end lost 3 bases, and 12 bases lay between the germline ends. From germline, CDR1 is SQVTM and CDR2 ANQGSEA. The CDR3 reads CSVEQGGGTDTQYF. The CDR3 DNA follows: TGCAGCGTTGAACAAGGGGGAGGAACAGATACGCAGTATTTT.

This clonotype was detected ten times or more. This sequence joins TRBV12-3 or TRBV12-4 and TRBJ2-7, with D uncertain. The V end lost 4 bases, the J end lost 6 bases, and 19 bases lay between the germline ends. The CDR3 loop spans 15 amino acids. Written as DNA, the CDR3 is TGTGCCAGCAGTTCCGGACCTCCCGTTACAGTCGAGCAGTACTTC. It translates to CASSSGPPVTVEQYF.

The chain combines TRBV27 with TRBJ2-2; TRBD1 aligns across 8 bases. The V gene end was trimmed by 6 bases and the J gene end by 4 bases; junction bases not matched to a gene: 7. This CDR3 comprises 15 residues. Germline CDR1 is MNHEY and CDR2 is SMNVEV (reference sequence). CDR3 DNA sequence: TGTGCCAGCAGCATATCAGGGGGCACCACCGGGGAGCTGTTTTTT. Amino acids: CASSISGGTTGELFF.

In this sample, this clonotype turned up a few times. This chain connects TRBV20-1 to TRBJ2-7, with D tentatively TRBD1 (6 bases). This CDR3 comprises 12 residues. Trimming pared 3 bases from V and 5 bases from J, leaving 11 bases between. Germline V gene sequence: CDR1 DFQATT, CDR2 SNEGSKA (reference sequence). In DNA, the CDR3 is TGCAGTGCTAGGGCAGGGGTAGACGAGCAGTACTTC. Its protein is CSARAGVDEQYF.

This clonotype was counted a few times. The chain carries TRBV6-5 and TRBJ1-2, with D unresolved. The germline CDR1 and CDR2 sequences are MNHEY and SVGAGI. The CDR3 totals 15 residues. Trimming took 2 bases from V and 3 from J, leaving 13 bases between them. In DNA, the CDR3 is TGTGCCAGCAGTTACGCGGCGAATGAATACTATGGCTACACCTTC. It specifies CASSYAANEYYGYTF.

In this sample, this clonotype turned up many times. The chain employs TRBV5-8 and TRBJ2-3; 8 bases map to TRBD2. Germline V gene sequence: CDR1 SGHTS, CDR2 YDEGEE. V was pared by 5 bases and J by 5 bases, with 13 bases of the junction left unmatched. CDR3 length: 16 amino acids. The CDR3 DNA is TGTGCCAGCAGGGGTAGCGGGGAGGGCCGAGAAGATACGCAGTATTTT. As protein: CASRGSGEGREDTQYF.